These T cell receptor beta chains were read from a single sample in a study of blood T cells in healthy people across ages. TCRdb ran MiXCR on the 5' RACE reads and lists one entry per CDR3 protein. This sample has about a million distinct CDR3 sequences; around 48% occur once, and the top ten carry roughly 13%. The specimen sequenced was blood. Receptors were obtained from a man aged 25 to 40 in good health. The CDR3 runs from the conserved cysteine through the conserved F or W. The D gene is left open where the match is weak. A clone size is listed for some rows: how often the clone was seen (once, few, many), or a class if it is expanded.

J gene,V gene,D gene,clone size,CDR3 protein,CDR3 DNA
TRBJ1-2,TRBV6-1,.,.,CASRAMTDYGYTF,TGTGCCAGCCGAGCAATGACGGACTATGGCTACACCTTC
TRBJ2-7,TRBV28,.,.,CASIRTSSCEQYF,TGTGCCAGCATCAGGACATCCTCCTGCGAGCAGTACTTC
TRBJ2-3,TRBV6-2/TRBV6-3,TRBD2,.,CASSQERGTSTDTQYF,TGTGCCAGCAGTCAAGAGCGGGGGACCAGCACAGATACGCAGTATTTT
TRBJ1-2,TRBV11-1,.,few,CASSLKGDRYGYTF,TGTGCCAGCAGCTTAAAAGGCGATCGCTATGGCTACACCTTC
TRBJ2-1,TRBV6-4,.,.,CASSDSVGTNNEQFF,TGTGCCAGCAGTGACTCGGTGGGGACGAACAATGAGCAGTTCTTC
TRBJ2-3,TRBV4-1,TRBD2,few,CASSQEYSSGGFTRTDTQYF,TGCGCCAGCAGCCAAGAATATAGCAGCGGGGGGTTCACTCGCACAGATACGCAGTATTTT
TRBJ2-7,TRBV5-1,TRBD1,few,CASSFRGLSYEQYF,TGCGCCAGCAGCTTTAGGGGGCTCTCCTACGAGCAGTACTTC
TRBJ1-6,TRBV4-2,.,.,CASSQGAVYNSPLHF,TGTGCCAGCAGCCAAGGGGCAGTTTATAATTCACCCCTCCACTTT
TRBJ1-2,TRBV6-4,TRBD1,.,CASSDELTGDYYGYTF,TGTGCCAGCAGCGACGAGCTGACAGGGGATTACTATGGCTACACCTTC
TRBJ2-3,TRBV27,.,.,CASRSAQDYTDTQYF,TGTGCCAGTAGATCAGCTCAGGATTACACAGATACGCAGTATTTT
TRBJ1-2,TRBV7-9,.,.,CASSLARGIPVNYGYTF,TGTGCCAGCAGCTTAGCGAGGGGGATTCCGGTTAACTATGGCTACACCTTC
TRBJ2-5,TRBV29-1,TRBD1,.,CSVRQGASETQYF,TGCAGCGTCCGACAGGGGGCTTCGGAGACCCAGTACTTC
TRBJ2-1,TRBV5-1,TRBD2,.,CASRPTLLTSGAYNEQFF,TGCGCCAGCAGGCCCACACTCTTGACTAGCGGGGCCTACAATGAGCAGTTCTTC
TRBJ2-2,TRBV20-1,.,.,CSARDGTSNTGELFF,TGCAGTGCTAGAGATGGGACAAGCAATACCGGGGAGCTGTTTTTT
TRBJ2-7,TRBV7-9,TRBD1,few,CASSLAPGQGSSEQYF,TGTGCCAGCAGCTTAGCTCCGGGACAGGGATCTTCCGAGCAGTACTTC
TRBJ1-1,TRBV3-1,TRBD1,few,CASRDRGNTEAFF,TGTGCCAGCAGGGACAGGGGGAACACTGAAGCTTTCTTT
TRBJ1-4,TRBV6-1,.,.,CASSPPLVPEGEKLFF,TGTGCCAGCAGCCCCCCACTAGTCCCTGAGGGGGAAAAACTGTTTTTT
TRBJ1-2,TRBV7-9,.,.,CASRTGQANYGYTF,TGCGCCAGCAGGACTGGGCAGGCCAACTATGGCTACACCTTC
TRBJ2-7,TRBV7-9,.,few,CAGGQGSSYEQYF,TGTGCCGGGGGGCAGGGCAGCTCCTACGAGCAGTACTTC
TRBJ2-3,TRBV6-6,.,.,CASSYSGLPTDTQYF,TGTGCCAGCAGTTACTCCGGACTACCCACAGATACGCAGTATTTT
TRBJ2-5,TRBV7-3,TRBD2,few,CASSISGEQETQYF,TGTGCCAGCAGCATTAGCGGGGAGCAAGAGACCCAGTACTTC
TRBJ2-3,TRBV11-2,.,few,CASSSPTAGGFSTDTQYF,TGTGCCAGCAGCTCCCCAACTGCTGGGGGGTTTAGCACAGATACGCAGTATTTT
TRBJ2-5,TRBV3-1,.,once,CASSQGRGRQETQYF,TGTGCCAGCAGCCAAGGCCGGGGGCGGCAAGAGACCCAGTACTTC
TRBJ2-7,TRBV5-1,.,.,CASSLDRSHAYNEQYF,TGCGCCAGCAGCTTGGACCGGTCCCATGCCTACAATGAGCAGTACTTC
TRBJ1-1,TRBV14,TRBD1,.,CASRPRTGASEAFF,TGTGCCAGCAGGCCCCGGACAGGGGCTAGTGAAGCTTTCTTT
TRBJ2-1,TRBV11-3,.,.,CASSSNSGGDEQFF,TGTGCCAGCAGCTCGAATTCAGGTGGGGATGAGCAGTTCTTC
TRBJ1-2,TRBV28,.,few,CASSSPPASNYGYTF,TGTGCCAGCAGTTCCCCCCCCGCTTCGAACTATGGCTACACCTTC
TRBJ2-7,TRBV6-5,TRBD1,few,CASSSGQFSYEQYF,TGTGCCAGCAGTTCGGGACAGTTCTCCTACGAGCAGTACTTC
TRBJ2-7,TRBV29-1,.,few,CSVEGSGTYEQYF,TGCAGCGTTGAAGGTAGCGGTACCTACGAGCAGTACTTC
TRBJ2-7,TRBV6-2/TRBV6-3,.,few,CASSSANRVTEQYF,TGTGCCAGCAGCTCAGCTAACCGGGTAACTGAGCAGTACTTC
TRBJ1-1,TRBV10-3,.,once,CAIRGPAQGHTEAFF,TGTGCCATCAGAGGTCCGGCTCAGGGACACACTGAAGCTTTCTTT
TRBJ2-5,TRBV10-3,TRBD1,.,CAICSGTDYNEQYF,TGTGCCATCTGTTCCGGGACAGACTACAATGAGCAGTACTTC
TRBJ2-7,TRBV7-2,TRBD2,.,CASSSSSGGIYEQYF,TGTGCCAGCAGCTCATCTAGCGGGGGGATATACGAGCAGTACTTC
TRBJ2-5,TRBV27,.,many,CASSLGRGQETQYF,TGTGCCAGCTCACTAGGCAGGGGCCAAGAGACCCAGTACTTC
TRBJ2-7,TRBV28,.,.,CASTLRGNSYEQYF,TGTGCCAGCACCCTAAGGGGGAATTCCTACGAGCAGTACTTC
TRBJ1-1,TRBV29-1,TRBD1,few,CSVERDRGRWAFF,TGCAGCGTTGAAAGGGACAGGGGGCGTTGGGCTTTCTTT
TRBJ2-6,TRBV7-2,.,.,CASSLRASGAIVLTF,TGTGCCAGCAGCTTAAGAGCCTCTGGGGCCATCGTCCTGACTTTC
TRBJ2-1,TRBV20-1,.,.,CSASASRGYSYNEQFF,TGCAGTGCTAGTGCCTCGCGGGGCTACTCCTACAATGAGCAGTTCTTC
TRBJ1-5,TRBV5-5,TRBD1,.,CASSVRPGGGQPQHF,TGTGCCAGCAGCGTGCGACCAGGGGGCGGCCAGCCCCAGCATTTT
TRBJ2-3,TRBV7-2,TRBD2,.,CASSTGGTSTDTQYF,TGTGCCAGCAGCACGGGGGGGACTAGCACAGATACGCAGTATTTT
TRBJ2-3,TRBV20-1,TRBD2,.,CSADSGGDSTDTQYF,TGCAGTGCAGATAGCGGGGGGGATAGCACAGATACGCAGTATTTT
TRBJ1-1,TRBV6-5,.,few,CASSSTWAANTEAFF,TGTGCCAGCAGTTCTACTTGGGCGGCCAACACTGAAGCTTTCTTT
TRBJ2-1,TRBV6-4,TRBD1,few,CASSEGGNTEQFF,TGTGCCAGCAGCGAAGGGGGCAATACTGAGCAGTTCTTC
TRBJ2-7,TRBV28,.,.,CASSWDYRARSYEQYF,TGTGCCAGCAGTTGGGACTACAGGGCTAGATCCTACGAGCAGTACTTC
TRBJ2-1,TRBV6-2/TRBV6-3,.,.,CASSYADLWNEQFF,TGTGCCAGCAGTTACGCAGACCTCTGGAATGAGCAGTTCTTC
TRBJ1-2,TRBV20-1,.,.,CSAGWRGTSYGYTF,TGCAGTGCTGGCTGGAGAGGGACCTCGTATGGCTACACCTTC
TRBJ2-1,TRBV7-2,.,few,CASSLGIADEQFF,TGTGCCAGCAGCTTAGGGATAGCGGACGAGCAGTTCTTC
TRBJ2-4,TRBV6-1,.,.,CASSERPQAKNIQYF,TGTGCCAGCAGTGAACGACCCCAGGCCAAAAACATTCAGTACTTC
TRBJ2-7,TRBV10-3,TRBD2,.,CAISDLAGAKPYEQYF,TGTGCCATCAGCGACCTAGCGGGGGCCAAACCCTACGAGCAGTACTTC
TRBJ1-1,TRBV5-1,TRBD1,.,CASSLVSGGQSATQTRKVEAFF,TGCGCCAGCAGCTTGGTAAGTGGGGGACAGAGCGCCACACAAACTCGGAAGGTTGAAGCTTTCTTT
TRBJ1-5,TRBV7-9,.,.,CASSPVGVGGNQPQHF,TGTGCCAGCAGCCCGGTCGGGGTAGGAGGCAATCAGCCCCAGCATTTT